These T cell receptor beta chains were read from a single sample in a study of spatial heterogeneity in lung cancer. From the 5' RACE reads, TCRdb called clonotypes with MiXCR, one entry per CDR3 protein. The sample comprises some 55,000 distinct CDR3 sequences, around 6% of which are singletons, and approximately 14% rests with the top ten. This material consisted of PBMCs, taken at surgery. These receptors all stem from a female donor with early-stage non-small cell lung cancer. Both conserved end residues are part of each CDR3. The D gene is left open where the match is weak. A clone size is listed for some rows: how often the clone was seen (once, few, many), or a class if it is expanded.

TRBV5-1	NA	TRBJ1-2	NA	CASSFAGLDGYTF	TGCGCCAGCAGCTTTGCAGGTCTAGATGGCTACACCTTC
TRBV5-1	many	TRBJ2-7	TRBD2	CASSLALAGAGEQYF	TGCGCCAGCAGCTTGGCACTAGCGGGAGCCGGCGAGCAGTACTTC
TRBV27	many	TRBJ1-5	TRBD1	CASSPGQGAAPQPQHF	TGTGCCAGCAGTCCCGGACAGGGGGCTGCCCCTCAGCCCCAGCATTTT
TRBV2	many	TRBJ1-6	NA	CASSERWPGNSPLHF	TGTGCCAGCAGTGAACGGTGGCCCGGGAATTCACCCCTCCACTTT
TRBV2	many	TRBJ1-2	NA	CASKGVDSAYGYTF	TGTGCCAGCAAAGGCGTCGATTCGGCGTATGGCTACACCTTC
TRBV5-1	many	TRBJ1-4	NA	CASSTGGEKLFF	TGCGCCAGCAGCACTGGGGGTGAAAAACTGTTTTTT
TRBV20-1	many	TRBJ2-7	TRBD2	CSARVGTSLYEQYF	TGCAGTGCTAGAGTCGGGACTAGCCTCTACGAGCAGTACTTC
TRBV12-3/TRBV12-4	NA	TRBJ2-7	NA	CASSRAGGPYEQYF	TGTGCCAGCAGTAGGGCAGGGGGGCCATACGAGCAGTACTTC
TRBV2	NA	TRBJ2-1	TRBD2	CASSGLAENEQFF	TGTGCCAGCTCAGGACTAGCGGAGAATGAGCAGTTCTTC
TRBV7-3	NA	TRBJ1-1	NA	CASSLGVSNTEAFF	TGTGCCAGCAGCTTAGGAGTCTCGAACACTGAAGCTTTCTTT
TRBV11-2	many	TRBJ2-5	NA	CASSPARGGRRETQYF	TGTGCCAGCAGCCCAGCAAGAGGGGGACGAAGGGAGACCCAGTACTTC
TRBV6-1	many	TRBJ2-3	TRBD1	CASSGQGAADTQYF	TGTGCCAGCAGTGGCCAGGGGGCCGCAGATACGCAGTATTTT
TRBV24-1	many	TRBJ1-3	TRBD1	CATSDPGDSGNTIYF	TGTGCCACCAGTGACCCTGGGGACAGTGGAAACACCATATATTTT
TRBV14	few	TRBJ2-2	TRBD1	CASSRRRTGTANTGELFF	TGTGCCAGCAGCCGACGACGCACCGGGACAGCGAACACCGGGGAGCTGTTTTTT
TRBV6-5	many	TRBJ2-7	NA	CASRRDEDIHEQYF	TGTGCCAGCAGACGAGACGAGGACATCCACGAGCAGTACTTC
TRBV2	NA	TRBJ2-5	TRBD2	CASSRIGTSGGRQETQYF	TGTGCCAGCAGTCGCATTGGGACTAGCGGGGGGCGACAAGAGACCCAGTACTTC
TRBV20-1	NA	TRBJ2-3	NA	CSARVGSSTDTQYF	TGCAGTGCTAGAGTCGGCAGTAGCACAGATACGCAGTATTTT
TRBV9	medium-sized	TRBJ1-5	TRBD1	CASGTGDQPQHF	TGTGCCAGCGGGACAGGGGATCAGCCCCAGCATTTT
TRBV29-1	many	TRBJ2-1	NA	CSVAGAPEGSYNEQFF	TGCAGCGTTGCCGGGGCCCCCGAGGGCTCCTACAATGAGCAGTTCTTC
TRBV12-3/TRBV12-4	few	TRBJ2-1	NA	CASSPLQGFSYNEQFF	TGTGCCAGCAGTCCCCTACAGGGATTCTCCTACAATGAGCAGTTCTTC
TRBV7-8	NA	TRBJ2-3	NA	CASSLVRFSPTDTQYF	TGTGCCAGCAGCTTAGTTCGGTTCTCACCCACAGATACGCAGTATTTT
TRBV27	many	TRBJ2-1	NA	CASSFRGGRALRVTYNEQFF	TGTGCCAGCAGTTTCAGGGGAGGCAGGGCCCTCCGAGTGACCTACAATGAGCAGTTCTTC
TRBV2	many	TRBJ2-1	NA	CASSDWTNRFF	TGTGCCAGCAGTGATTGGACAAATCGGTTCTTC
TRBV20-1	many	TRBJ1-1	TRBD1	CSARTGGESEAFF	TGCAGTGCTAGAACAGGGGGGGAAAGTGAAGCTTTCTTT
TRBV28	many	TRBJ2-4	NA	CASRQGQAKNIQYF	TGTGCCAGCAGGCAAGGACAGGCCAAAAACATTCAGTACTTC
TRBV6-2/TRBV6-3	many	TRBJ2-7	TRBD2	CASSYSRTSGYEQYF	TGTGCCAGCAGTTACTCCCGGACTAGCGGGTACGAGCAGTACTTC
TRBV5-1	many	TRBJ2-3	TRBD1	CASSPSGTGGSDTQYF	TGCGCCAGCAGCCCCTCCGGGACAGGGGGCTCAGATACGCAGTATTTT
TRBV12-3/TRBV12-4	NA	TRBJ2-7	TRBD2	CASQRRGGHEQYF	TGTGCCAGCCAGCGGCGGGGGGGGCACGAGCAGTACTTC
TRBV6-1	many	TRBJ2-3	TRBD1	CASSQRDRDTDTQYF	TGTGCCAGCAGTCAGCGGGACAGGGACACAGATACGCAGTATTTT
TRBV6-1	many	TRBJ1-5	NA	CASTGDNQPQHF	TGTGCCAGCACAGGGGACAATCAGCCCCAGCATTTT
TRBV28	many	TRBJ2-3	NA	CASTEGEDTQYF	TGTGCCTCCACGGAGGGTGAGGATACGCAGTATTTT
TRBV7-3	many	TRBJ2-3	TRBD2	CASSYAGGSTDTQYF	TGTGCCAGCAGCTACGCGGGGGGGAGCACAGATACGCAGTATTTT
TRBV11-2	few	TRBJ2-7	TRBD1	CASSSLVPGTGTYEQYF	TGTGCCAGCAGCTCGCTAGTCCCCGGGACAGGGACCTACGAGCAGTACTTC
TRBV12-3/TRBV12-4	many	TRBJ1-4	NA	CASSSDSLTNEKLFF	TGTGCCAGCAGTTCCGACTCATTGACTAATGAAAAACTGTTTTTT
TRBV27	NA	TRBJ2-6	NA	CASSLISTWGTPHLEASGANVLTF	TGTGCCAGCAGTTTAATCTCGACATGGGGCACACCCCATCTGGAGGCTTCTGGGGCCAACGTCCTGACTTTC
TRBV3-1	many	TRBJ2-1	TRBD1	CASSPRDRGVKFF	TGTGCCAGCAGCCCCCGGGACAGGGGAGTGAAGTTCTTC
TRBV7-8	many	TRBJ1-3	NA	CASSFKAQEPASGNTIYF	TGTGCCAGCAGCTTCAAGGCACAGGAGCCCGCCTCTGGAAACACCATATATTTT
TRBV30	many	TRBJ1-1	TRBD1	CAWTYLGQGGSTEAFF	TGTGCCTGGACTTACTTGGGACAGGGAGGGAGCACTGAAGCTTTCTTT
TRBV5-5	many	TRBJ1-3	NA	CASSLRVTSGNTIYF	TGTGCCAGCAGCTTGAGGGTAACCTCTGGAAACACCATATATTTT
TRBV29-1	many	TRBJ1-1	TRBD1	CSVSGGLNTEAFF	TGCAGCGTTTCAGGGGGGCTGAACACTGAAGCTTTCTTT
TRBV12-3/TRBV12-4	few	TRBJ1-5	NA	CASSTSFGGGSNQPQHF	TGTGCCAGCAGTACGTCTTTCGGGGGGGGGAGCAATCAGCCCCAGCATTTT
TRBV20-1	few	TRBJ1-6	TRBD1	CSAREYGTENNSPLHF	TGCAGTGCTAGAGAGTACGGGACAGAGAATAATTCACCCCTCCACTTT
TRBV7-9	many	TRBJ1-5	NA	CASSLAWDRGSNQPQHF	TGTGCCAGCAGCTTAGCGTGGGATAGGGGGAGCAATCAGCCCCAGCATTTT
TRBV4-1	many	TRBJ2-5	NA	CASSQDLVGYQETQYF	TGCGCCAGCAGCCAAGATTTGGTGGGGTACCAAGAGACCCAGTACTTC
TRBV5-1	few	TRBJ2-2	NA	CASSASLSTGELFF	TGCGCCAGCAGCGCCAGTCTTTCCACCGGGGAGCTGTTTTTT
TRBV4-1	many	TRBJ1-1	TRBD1	CASSRSDRPNTEAFF	TGCGCCAGCAGCCGTTCGGACAGGCCAAACACTGAAGCTTTCTTT
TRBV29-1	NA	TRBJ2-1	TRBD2	CSVASGDPYNEQFF	TGCAGCGTTGCCAGCGGGGACCCCTACAATGAGCAGTTCTTC
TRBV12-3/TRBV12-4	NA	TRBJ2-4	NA	CASTDRVQVQNIQYF	TGTGCCAGCACCGACCGGGTTCAGGTCCAAAACATTCAGTACTTC
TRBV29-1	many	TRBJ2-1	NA	CSVAPTNEQFF	TGCAGCGTCGCCCCTACAAATGAGCAGTTCTTC
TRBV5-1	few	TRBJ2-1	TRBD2	CASRWGGTQDHNEQFF	TGCGCCAGCAGGTGGGGAGGGACCCAGGACCACAATGAGCAGTTCTTC
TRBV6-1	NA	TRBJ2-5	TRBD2	CASSPGTSGGPVETQYF	TGTGCCAGCAGTCCCGGGACTAGCGGGGGGCCTGTAGAGACCCAGTACTTC
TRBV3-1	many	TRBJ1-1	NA	CASSQGGRKTEAFF	TGTGCCAGCAGCCAAGGGGGCCGAAAGACTGAAGCTTTCTTT
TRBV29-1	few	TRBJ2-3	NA	CSVSGSTDTQYF	TGCAGCGTGTCCGGGTCCACAGATACGCAGTATTTT
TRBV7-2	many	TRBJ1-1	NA	CASSLRVGPNTEAFF	TGTGCCAGCAGCTTAAGAGTTGGACCGAACACTGAAGCTTTCTTT
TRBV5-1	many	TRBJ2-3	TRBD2	CASSLFTGTSGTDTQYF	TGCGCCAGCAGCTTATTCACCGGGACTAGCGGCACAGATACGCAGTATTTT
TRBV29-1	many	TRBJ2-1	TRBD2	CSVDVSRGGDEQFF	TGCAGCGTTGATGTCTCGCGGGGGGGCGATGAGCAGTTCTTC
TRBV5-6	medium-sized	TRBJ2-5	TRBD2	CASSLFAGGPSETQYF	TGTGCCAGCAGCTTGTTCGCGGGAGGGCCCTCGGAGACCCAGTACTTC
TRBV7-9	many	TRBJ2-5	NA	CASSLIGPRAETQYF	TGTGCCAGCAGCTTGATCGGACCCCGCGCGGAGACCCAGTACTTC
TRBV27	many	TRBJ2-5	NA	CASSLLGTKETQYF	TGTGCCAGCAGCCTCCTGGGGACAAAAGAGACCCAGTACTTC
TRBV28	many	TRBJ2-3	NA	CASSPSVDTQYF	TGTGCCAGCAGTCCGTCCGTAGATACGCAGTATTTT